This T cell receptor (beta chain) came from a study of lymphopenia after photon versus proton radiotherapy. Assay: immunoSEQ multiplex PCR; the TCRdb copy retains only in-frame clones and omits some. The sample contains approximately 170,000 clones, about 85% of which appear only once. Study observations and caveats: Post-nadir diversity loss with photons came from oligoclonal expansion, particularly CD8+ Temra cells. Photon-treated patients lost naive T cells and TCR diversity; proton-treated stayed stable.

As for this clone: Its antigen is as yet unknown.

The CDR3 covers 16 residues. CDR1 MNHEY and CDR2 SMNVEV come from the germline V gene (reference sequence). V dropped 7 bases and J dropped 8 bases, with 23 bases sitting between them. This chain joins TRBV27 and TRBJ1-4, with D maybe TRBD1 (5 bases). The TCR was taken from a man aged 45-65 years with gastric cancer. The sequences come from peripheral blood, collected from a patient treated with photon-based radiotherapy. The CDR3 DNA sequence: TGTGCCAGCACCTCTGATTTCGGGACCCTGGGGGAAAAACTGTTTTTT. It encodes CASTSDFGTLGEKLFF.